This T cell receptor (beta chain) is drawn from a study of T-cell reconstitution after alpha-beta-depleted transplantation in children. This CDR3 has 16 residues. V was trimmed by 0 bases and J by 5 bases, leaving 14 bases between them. The germline gives CDR1 SGHRS, CDR2 YFSETQ. The sample holds many counts of this clonotype. Its specificity is unknown. Unique molecular identifiers were used in preparing the TCRbeta library. Each CDR3 protein gets one entry after TCRdb re-called the PCR reads with MiXCR. Among fewer than 350,000 distinct CDR3 sequences, almost 8% were seen once, and the ten largest hold 9.1%. Notes on the study in general: About two months after transplant, alpha-beta T cells reportedly came from several hundred expanded graft clones. Day-60 TCRbeta diversity that was high in some patients was derived from surviving recipient T cells and thymic progenitors. Newly generated T cells supplied most T-cell counts and diversity one year post-transplant.

The gene calls are TRBV5-1 and TRBJ2-2; D gene ambiguous. This receptor was taken from a female patient aged 2-9 years who had a stem cell transplant for Fanconi anemia, so the T cells may come from the graft donor. Sequencing was performed on peripheral blood, taken 360 days after TCRalphabeta/CD19-depleted stem cell transplant. CDR3 DNA: TGCGCCAGCAGCTTGGCCAAGTGGCAGGAGACCGGGGAGCTGTTTTTT. Protein product: CASSLAKWQETGELFF.